This note documents a single T cell receptor beta chain sequence. In the authors' methods: Counts of nucleated cells, estimated from reference gene primer amplification, were obtained. Clones were sequenced by immunoSEQ multiplex PCR, and TCRdb holds only the in-frame ones, with some missing. That table supplies the V and J calls and clone size; D and trimming were determined from the DNA. Here the sample spans some 80,000 clones, 65% to 85% being singletons. This sample was included in a study of blood T cell repertoires in COVID-19. Overall study context: COVID-19 samples from acute and convalescent phases originated in the United States, Italy and Spain. From T cells, B-cell-depleted T cells, or PBMCs came the material, which was cDNA or gDNA.

Germline CDR1 and CDR2: SGHRS and YFSETQ. V lost 0 bases and J 1 base, leaving 11 bases between the germline ends. The CDR3 contains 15 residues. This TCR derives from a man aged 45 to 65 with acute or convalescent COVID-19. This chain links TRBV5-1 with TRBJ2-7; D is possibly TRBD2 (5 bases). What was sequenced was peripheral blood. The CDR3 loop is CASSLDPGRSYEQYF. In DNA form, the CDR3 reads TGCGCCAGCAGCTTGGATCCGGGGAGATCCTACGAGCAGTACTTC.